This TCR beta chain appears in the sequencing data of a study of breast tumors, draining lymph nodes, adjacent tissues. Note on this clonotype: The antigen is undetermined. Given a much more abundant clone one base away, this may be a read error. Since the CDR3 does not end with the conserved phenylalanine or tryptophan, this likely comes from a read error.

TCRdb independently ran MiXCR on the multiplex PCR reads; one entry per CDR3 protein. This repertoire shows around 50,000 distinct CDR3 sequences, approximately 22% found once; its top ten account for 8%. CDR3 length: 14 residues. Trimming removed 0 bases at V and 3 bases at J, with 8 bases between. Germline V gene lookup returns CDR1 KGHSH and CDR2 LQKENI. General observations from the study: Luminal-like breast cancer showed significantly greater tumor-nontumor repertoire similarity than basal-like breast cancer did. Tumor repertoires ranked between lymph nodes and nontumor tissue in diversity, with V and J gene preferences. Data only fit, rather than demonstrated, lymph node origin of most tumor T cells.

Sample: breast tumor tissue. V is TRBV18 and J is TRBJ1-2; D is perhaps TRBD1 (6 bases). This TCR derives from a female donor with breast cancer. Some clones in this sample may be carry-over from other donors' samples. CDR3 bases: TGTGCCAGCTCACCACCGGACAGCTACTATGGCTACACCTCC. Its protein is CASSPPDSYYGYTS.